This entry lists 28 T cell receptor beta chains sequenced from one sample in a study of Graves' ophthalmopathy and Graves' hyperthyroidism. RNA served as the template for amplifying TCR beta CDR3 regions. The authors performed first-round RT-PCR with HTBI primers and then a second-round multiplex PCR. TCRdb reprocessed the multiplex PCR reads via MiXCR and lists one record per CDR3 protein. The table includes approximately 1.2 million distinct CDR3 sequences, less than 45% detected once. The sequencing sample was made of peripheral blood or thyroid tissue (not recorded which). Every receptor here comes from an adult man with Graves' hyperthyroidism.

The J gene is TRBJ2-3, the V gene TRBV29-1, with 8 bases matching TRBD2. Germline CDR1 SQVTM, CDR2 ANQGSEA. The CDR3 has 16 residues. After removal of 4 bases from V and 0 bases from J, the junction contained 9 bases not matched to a gene. Written as DNA, the CDR3 is TGCAGCGTTGGTGCGGGGGGACTACTTAGCACAGATACGCAGTATTTT. Translating it yields CSVGAGGLLSTDTQYF.

This clonotype was observed a handful of times. The CDR3 nucleotides are TGTGCCAGCAGTTACGGGTTTAAGGACACCGGGGAGCTGTTTTTT. This codes for CASSYGFKDTGELFF. The chain is built from TRBV6-5 and TRBJ2-2; D uncertain. Trimming shortened V by 2 bases and J by 3 bases, and 10 bases separated the two germline ends. Germline assignment: CDR1 MNHEY and CDR2 SVGAGI. CDR3 length: 15 residues.

The genes are TRBV11-2 and TRBJ2-2; the D gene is possibly TRBD2 (6 bases). Germline values: CDR1 SGHAT, CDR2 FQNNGV. This CDR3 has 15 amino acids. Trimming cost V 4 bases and J 6 bases, with 15 bases left between them. The CDR3 here is CASSSRSGAAGELFF. The CDR3 nucleotides are TGTGCCAGCAGCTCCCGCTCGGGAGCGGCCGGGGAGCTGTTTTTT.

This clonotype was detected many times. The chain carries TRBV7-2 and TRBJ1-4, with a possible D match to TRBD1 (5 bases). Trimming left V 5 bases short and J 4 bases short, with 17 bases between. The CDR3 totals 16 residues. Germline V gene data show CDR1 as SGHTA and CDR2 as FQGNSA. Here the CDR3 DNA reads TGTGCCAGCAGCCCCGGGGCCCCCGCGCTTAATGAAAAACTGTTTTTT. Encoded protein: CASSPGAPALNEKLFF.

In this sample, this clonotype turned up many times. The rearrangement uses TRBV4-3 and TRBJ1-2; D gene ambiguous. The CDR3 loop spans 14 amino acids. V was cut by 0 bases and J by 0 bases, with 5 bases left in between. CDR1 is LGHNA and CDR2 is YSLEER in the germline V gene. CDR3: CASSQDATNYGYTF. In DNA form, the CDR3 reads TGCGCCAGCAGCCAAGATGCAACTAACTATGGCTACACCTTC.

This clonotype has more than one count but fewer than ten. Being one base from a much bigger clone, this may be a read error. The chain links TRBV19 to TRBJ1-1; D not certain. CDR1 is LNHDA and CDR2 is SQIVND in the germline V gene (reference sequence). This CDR3 has 13 residues. Deletions cut 5 bases from V and 1 base from J, with 8 bases between. This CDR3 reads CASSVYGNTEAFF. As DNA, the CDR3 is TGTGCCAGTAGTGTTTACGGGAACACTGAAGCTTTCTTT.

Comment on this clonotype: The DNA is left out, because the CDR3 cannot be placed on it with certainty; the CDR3 is given as TCRdb lists it. This chain connects TRBV10-3 to TRBJ1-2; the table's TRBD1 call for D was not verified on the DNA. A total of 14 residues make up the CDR3, ends included. Germline V gives CDR1 ENHRY, CDR2 SYGVKD. The CDR3 protein is CAICSARTEYGYTF.

The chain couples TRBV20-1 to TRBJ1-4; D might be TRBD1 (5 bases). The V end was cut by 0 bases, the J end by 6 bases, with 17 bases between. The CDR3 runs to 16 residues. Looked up from germline, CDR1 is DFQATT and CDR2 is SNEGSKA (reference sequence). The CDR3 loop is CSARDPQEGEYEKLFF. The DNA of the CDR3 is TGCAGTGCTAGAGATCCCCAGGAAGGGGAATATGAAAAACTGTTTTTT.

V is TRBV29-1 and J is TRBJ2-2, with D unclear. The CDR3 runs to 13 residues. The germline V gene has CDR1 SQVTM and CDR2 ANQGSEA. Trimming shortened V by 7 bases and J by 0 bases, and 9 bases separated the two germline ends. In nucleotides, the CDR3 is TGCAGCGCCGGTATTACGAACACCGGGGAGCTGTTTTTT. It codes for CSAGITNTGELFF.

This rearrangement joins TRBV2 to TRBJ2-5; tentative D call: TRBD1 (6 bases). CDR3 size: 14 residues. CDR1 and CDR2 (germline): SNHLY, FYNNEI. V was trimmed by 3 bases and J by 9 bases, leaving 17 bases between them. In nucleotides, the CDR3 is TGTGCCAGCAGTGACCCAGGGGTTGGGCAGCCCCAGTACTTC. It translates to CASSDPGVGQPQYF.

The chain employs TRBV5-8 and TRBJ1-5; the D gene is possibly TRBD1 (5 bases). Germline V gene lookup returns CDR1 SGHTS and CDR2 YDEGEE. The CDR3 extends over 17 amino acids. With 1 base removed from V and 3 bases from J, the gap between germline ends came to 17 bases. CDR3 bases: TGTGCCAGCAGCTTGCATCGACAGCAAGTTTTCAATCAGCCCCAGCATTTT. This encodes CASSLHRQQVFNQPQHF.

This clonotype appeared a few times. The chain has TRBV6-2 or TRBV6-3 and TRBJ1-2; 9 bases fit TRBD1. This CDR3 is 15 amino acids long. The J segment lost 4 bases and the V segment lost 7 bases, leaving 10 bases of the junction unmatched. Germline V gene lookup returns CDR1 MNHEY and CDR2 SVGEGT. The CDR3 bases are TGTGCCAGCACCTTTGGGACAGGGAGCCTCTATGGCTACACCTTC. As protein: CASTFGTGSLYGYTF.

The rearrangement links TRBV9 to TRBJ2-7, with TRBD1 matching over 7 bases. J gave up 5 bases and V 7 bases, and 15 bases lay outside the gene matches. The CDR3 is 15 amino acids. CDR1 and CDR2 from the germline V gene are SGDLS and YYNGEE. DNA for the CDR3: TGTGCCAGCTCACCACCGAATAAGGGGGCGGACGAGCAGTACTTC. Amino acid sequence: CASSPPNKGADEQYF.

This clonotype came up many times. This rearrangement joins TRBV7-8 to TRBJ2-7, with a weak D call TRBD2 (6 bases). V lost 4 bases to trimming and J lost 0 bases, with 10 bases between them. This CDR3 region has 14 residues. Germline CDR1 SGHVS, CDR2 FQNEAQ. The CDR3 DNA reads as TGTGCCAGCAGCTCAGGGAGGAGCTCCTACGAGCAGTACTTC. Translated, it gives CASSSGRSSYEQYF.

This clonotype has only a few counts. The chain uses TRBV5-5 and TRBJ1-1; D is unresolved. V lost 6 bases and J lost 1, with 13 bases in between. The germline gives CDR1 SGHKS, CDR2 YYEKEE (reference sequence). The CDR3 has 14 amino acids. Here the CDR3 reads CASKLDRANTEAFF. The CDR3 coding sequence is TGTGCCAGCAAATTAGACCGTGCGAACACTGAAGCTTTCTTT.

The CDR3 DNA is TGCAGCGTTGTCAGGACAGGGAAGGGGCCTGAAGCTTTCTTT. Translating it yields CSVVRTGKGPEAFF. The J gene is TRBJ1-1, the V gene TRBV29-1, with 8 positions matching TRBD1. The CDR3 runs 14 residues. Germline V CDR1 and CDR2: SQVTM, ANQGSEA. V lost 4 bases and J lost 6; bases outside the gene matches: 10. The variable domain in full, completed from reference TRBV29-1 and TRBJ1-1, reads SAVISQKPSRDICQRGTSLTIQCQVDSQVTMMFWYRQQPGQSLTLIATANQGSEATYESGFVIDKFPISRPNLTFSTLTVSNMSPEDSSIYLCSVVRTGKGPEAFFGQGTRLTVV.

This clonotype has only a few counts. Since the CDR3 does not end with the conserved phenylalanine or tryptophan, this likely comes from a read error. The rearrangement uses TRBV29-1 and TRBJ2-7, with D perhaps matching TRBD1 (5 bases). The V end was cut by 2 bases, the J end by 3 bases, with 20 bases between. This CDR3 comprises 16 residues. CDR1 and CDR2 from the germline V gene are SQVTM and ANQGSEA. The CDR3 DNA follows: TGCAGCGTTGAATCCCCTCGGCCGACAGCTTACTACGAGCAGTACCTC. Translating gives CSVESPRPTAYYEQYL.

This rearrangement joins TRBV7-8 to TRBJ1-2; 10 bases map to TRBD1. The J segment lost 8 bases and the V segment lost 1 base, leaving 7 bases of the junction unmatched. Germline CDR1 is SGHVS and CDR2 is FQNEAQ. The length of the CDR3 is 15 residues. In DNA, the CDR3 is TGTGCCAGCAGCTTAGTGGGACAGGGGTCGGGGGGCTACACCTTC. This translates into CASSLVGQGSGGYTF.

This chain connects TRBV24-1 to TRBJ2-5; 12 bases line up with TRBD2. From germline, CDR1 is KGHDR and CDR2 SFDVKD. V was pared by 2 bases and J by 5 bases, with 2 bases of the junction left unmatched. The CDR3 contains 15 residues. The CDR3 nucleotides are TGTGCCACCAGTGATTGGACTAGCGGGAAGGAGACCCAGTACTTC. Translating gives CATSDWTSGKETQYF.

This rearrangement joins TRBV29-1 to TRBJ2-6, with D possibly being TRBD1 (5 bases). V dropped 8 bases and J dropped 4 bases, with 9 bases sitting between them. CDR1 and CDR2 (germline): SQVTM, ANQGSEA. This CDR3 region has 12 residues. CDR3 sequence reads: CSYRTGANVLTF. The CDR3 nucleotides are TGCAGCTACAGGACCGGGGCCAACGTCCTGACTTTC.

The sample holds many counts of this clonotype. The chain is built from TRBV2 and TRBJ1-6; D remains unclear. Germline V lookup: CDR1 SNHLY, CDR2 FYNNEI. The CDR3 consists of 15 residues. The V and J ends lost 7 bases and 0 bases respectively, with 10 bases between them. The CDR3 spells CASKAASSYNSPLHF. CDR3 DNA sequence: TGTGCCAGCAAGGCGGCTAGCTCCTATAATTCACCCCTCCACTTT.

This chain joins TRBV5-4 and TRBJ2-5; D is possibly TRBD2 (6 bases). V shed 0 bases and J shed 4 bases, with 10 bases lying between them. The germline V gene has CDR1 SGHNT and CDR2 YYREEE (reference sequence). The CDR3 totals 14 residues. The CDR3 bases are TGTGCCAGCAGCTTGGTGCGGGGCGCAGAGACCCAGTACTTC. It codes for CASSLVRGAETQYF.

This rearrangement joins TRBV15 to TRBJ2-7; D perhaps matches TRBD2 (6 bases). Germline assignment: CDR1 LNHNV and CDR2 YYDKDF (reference sequence). CDR3 length: 14 residues. Trimming pared 10 bases from V and 2 bases from J, leaving 18 bases between. The CDR3 sequence is CASQRLATPYEQYF. The DNA for the CDR3 is TGTGCCAGCCAGAGGCTAGCGACACCCTACGAGCAGTACTTC.

This clonotype was detected ten times or more. The chain is built from TRBV4-1 and TRBJ1-1; D uncertain. Germline V gene data show CDR1 as MGHRA and CDR2 as YSYEKL. This CDR3 is 16 amino acids long. The V and J ends lost 1 base and 0 bases respectively, with 12 bases between them. The CDR3 region is CASSQVGPPMNTEAFF. Written as DNA, the CDR3 is TGCGCCAGCAGCCAAGTCGGACCGCCTATGAACACTGAAGCTTTCTTT.

J is TRBJ1-2 and V is TRBV6-5; D not certain. From germline, CDR1 is MNHEY and CDR2 SVGAGI. There are 15 residues in the CDR3. V was clipped by 7 bases and J by 7 bases, with 22 bases between them. CDR3 sequence reads: CASTRPPFYSGGYTF. CDR3 nucleotide sequence: TGTGCCAGCACCAGGCCCCCATTTTACAGTGGTGGCTACACCTTC.

This clonotype was picked up many times. The genes are TRBV9 and TRBJ1-5; D is ambiguous. Trimming pared 0 bases from V and 5 bases from J, leaving 12 bases between. Per the germline V gene, CDR1 is SGDLS and CDR2 is YYNGEE. The CDR3 runs 15 residues. The CDR3 here is CASSVGSSVDQPQHF. CDR3 DNA sequence: TGTGCCAGCAGCGTAGGGAGCTCCGTGGATCAGCCCCAGCATTTT.

The sample holds many counts of this clonotype. The CDR3 DNA reads TGTGCCAGCAGCCAAGAGTGGGACAACGAGCCCCAGCATTTT. It translates to CASSQEWDNEPQHF. V usage is TRBV4-2 and J usage is TRBJ1-5; D perhaps matches TRBD1 (6 bases). The ends were cut back, 0 bases at V and 8 bases at J, with 11 bases in the middle. The CDR3 contains 14 residues. Germline V CDR1 and CDR2: LGHNA, YNFKEQ.

This clonotype came up many times. This chain uses TRBV20-1 with TRBJ2-7; TRBD2 is a possible D gene (6 bases). The CDR3 is 14 amino acids. CDR1 is DFQATT and CDR2 is SNEGSKA in the germline V gene (reference sequence). Trimming cost V 1 base and J 3 bases, with 13 bases left between them. The CDR3 reads CSARVTGVIYEQYF. Here the CDR3 DNA reads TGCAGTGCTAGAGTCACGGGAGTGATCTACGAGCAGTACTTC.